The clone carrying this T cell receptor (beta chain) was seen a single time. Just one base apart from a much larger clone, this may be a read error. Three rounds of nested PCR, following a modified ARM-PCR protocol, produced the TCRbeta library. MiXCR, applied by TCRdb to the multiplex PCR reads, yields one record per CDR3 protein. The sample has roughly 120,000 distinct CDR3 sequences; under 90% are singletons. This sample is drawn from a study of tumor and adjacent non-tumor tissue in lung cancer. In germline, CDR1 is DFQATT, CDR2 SNEGSKA (reference sequence). V gave up 1 base and J gave up 7 bases; unmatched junction bases: 7. This CDR3 contains 14 residues. This sample's RNA came from whole unsorted tissue.

Specimen: lung tumor tissue. This TCR was sampled from an older man with non-small cell lung cancer. The chain couples TRBV20-1 to TRBJ2-3; 8 nucleotides agree with TRBD2. The DNA for the CDR3 is TGCAGTGCTAGAGGGCGTAGCGGGACACATACGCAGTATTTT. Its protein product is CSARGRSGTHTQYF.